Each of the 19 T cell receptor beta chains below was sequenced from the same sample in a study of control samples from healthy donors and cancer patients. The data were produced by immunoSEQ multiplex PCR, yet TCRdb's version contains in-frame clones alone and is incomplete. There are some 89,000 clones in the sample; roughly nine tenths occur only once, and approximately 21% lies in the top ten. Input material: blood. Every receptor here comes from a man aged 30 to 39 in good health.

This sequence joins TRBV7-2 and TRBJ2-1, with 10 nucleotides matching TRBD2. V was clipped by 1 base and J by 2 bases; unmatched bases: 2. Germline V gives CDR1 SGHTA, CDR2 FQGNSA. The CDR3 extends over 16 amino acids. For the CDR3, the DNA is TGTGCCAGCAGCTTAGGGACTAGCGGTGCCTACAATGAGCAGTTCTTC. Translated, it gives CASSLGTSGAYNEQFF.

The rearrangement joins TRBV11-3 to TRBJ2-1; TRBD2 is a possible D gene (6 bases). The germline V gene has CDR1 SGHNT and CDR2 YENEEA. V was pared by 5 bases and J by 7 bases, with 15 bases between. The CDR3 consists of 14 residues. The chain's CDR3 is CASSTLGGENEQFF. The CDR3, as DNA: TGTGCCAGCAGCACCCTGGGCGGGGAAAATGAGCAGTTCTTC.

The V and J genes are TRBV9 and TRBJ1-3; 7 nucleotides match TRBD1. Germline V lookup: CDR1 SGDLS, CDR2 YYNGEE. The trim removed 3 bases at V and 2 bases at J, leaving 8 bases unmatched. The CDR3 length is 16 residues. The CDR3 bases are TGTGCCAGCAGCGCCAGACAGGGCCTGGCTGGAAACACCATATATTTT. The encoded protein is CASSARQGLAGNTIYF.

This clone appeared many times. This chain links TRBV5-1 with TRBJ2-2; 11 bases are shared with TRBD2. The germline CDR1 and CDR2 sequences are SGHRS and YFSETQ. V was clipped by 3 bases and J by 4 bases; unmatched bases: 2. This CDR3 region has 15 residues. DNA of the CDR3: TGCGCCAGCAGCTCGGGACTAGCGGCCACCGGGGAGCTGTTTTTT. It encodes CASSSGLAATGELFF.

The chain joins TRBV24-1 to TRBJ2-1; TRBD1 aligns across 7 bases. Germline CDR1 reads KGHDR; CDR2 reads SFDVKD. The CDR3 runs 13 residues. V lost 4 bases and J lost 15; bases outside the gene matches: 11. CDR3 residues: CATSDHGRGTWFF. CDR3 bases: TGTGCCACCAGTGACCACGGCAGGGGGACCTGGTTCTTC.

V gene TRBV6-5 combines with J gene TRBJ1-1; possible D gene TRBD1, 5 bases. Per germline, CDR1 MNHEY and CDR2 SVGAGI. Trimming left V 3 bases short and J 5 bases short, with 13 bases between. CDR3 length equals 14 residues. CDR3 coding DNA: TGTGCCAGCAGTTATGGACAACGGGGAACTGAAGCTTTCTTT. This sequence encodes CASSYGQRGTEAFF.

The V call is TRBV7-3, the J call TRBJ2-2, with D tentatively TRBD1 or TRBD2 (6 bases each). There are 13 residues in the CDR3. Germline CDR1 and CDR2: SGHTA and FQGTGA. The V end lost 8 bases, the J end lost 7 bases, and 14 bases lay between the germline ends. As DNA, the CDR3 is TGTGCCAGCGGAGGGGGGCCAGGCGGGGAGCTGTTTTTT. Amino acids: CASGGGPGGELFF.

The CDR3 protein is CASSPGTSHPPGELFF. The CDR3, as DNA: TGTGCCAGCAGCCCAGGGACTAGCCACCCGCCCGGGGAGCTGTTTTTT. V usage is TRBV5-6 and J usage is TRBJ2-2; 9 bases map to TRBD2. Germline V lookup: CDR1 SGHDT, CDR2 YYEEEE. The CDR3 consists of 16 residues. With 4 bases clipped from V and 6 bases from J, the junction kept 10 bases outside the gene matches.

V gene TRBV6-5 combines with J gene TRBJ1-2; the match to TRBD1 covers 7 bases. The CDR3 runs 13 residues. Germline V gene sequence: CDR1 MNHEY, CDR2 SVGAGI. Losses at the gene ends were 10 bases for V and 4 bases for J; bases not matched to a gene: 9. Here the CDR3 reads CATIKDRSYGYTF. In nucleotides, the CDR3 is TGTGCCACGATAAAGGACAGGAGCTATGGCTACACCTTC.

This clone appeared a few times. J is TRBJ2-5 and V is TRBV5-1, with TRBD2 matching 11 bases. Per germline, CDR1 SGHRS and CDR2 YFSETQ. With 7 bases clipped from V and 5 bases from J, the junction kept 10 bases outside the gene matches. This CDR3 spans 15 amino acids. CDR3: CASSSGGPLGETQYF. The CDR3 DNA reads as TGCGCCAGCTCTAGCGGGGGGCCTCTAGGGGAGACCCAGTACTTC.

The chain combines TRBV10-1 with TRBJ2-7; TRBD1 matches at 7 bases. CDR1 is WNHNN, CDR2 SYGVQD, per germline (reference sequence). J was trimmed by 5 bases and V by 5 bases; bases with no gene match: 3. The CDR3 has 12 residues. The CDR3: CASSFDRDEQYF. In nucleotides, the CDR3 is TGCGCCAGCAGTTTCGACAGGGACGAGCAGTACTTC.

This chain uses TRBV30 with TRBJ2-1; D perhaps matches TRBD2 (5 bases). V lost 3 bases, J lost 4 bases, and 19 bases lay in between. Germline CDR1 and CDR2: GTSNPN and SVGIG (reference sequence). The CDR3 loop spans 16 amino acids. Written as DNA, the CDR3 is TGTGCCTGGAGCGGATCCCTACAGTGGACTTACAATGAGCAGTTCTTC. Translation gives CAWSGSLQWTYNEQFF.

CDR3 DNA sequence: TGTGCCAGCAGCTTAGGTTACCGGGTCCAAGAGACCCAGTACTTC. Amino acid sequence: CASSLGYRVQETQYF. V is TRBV7-9 and J is TRBJ2-5; D is unclear. The CDR3 runs to 15 residues. The V gene's germline CDR1 is SEHNR and CDR2 FQNEAQ (reference sequence). The V gene lost 1 base and the J gene lost 1 base, with 10 bases spanning the gap.

This clone was observed a single time. The rearrangement links TRBV12-5 to TRBJ1-1; weak D call: TRBD1 (6 bases). The length of the CDR3 is 14 residues. V was pared by 0 bases and J by 3 bases, with 8 bases between. CDR1 is LGHNT, CDR2 FRNRAP, per germline. CDR3 sequence: CASGLVRGDTEAFF. CDR3 sequence (DNA): TGTGCTAGTGGTTTGGTAAGGGGGGACACTGAAGCTTTCTTT.

In DNA form, the CDR3 reads TGTGCCAGTTCCCCTAGCGGGGGTTCCTACAATGAGCAGTTCTTC. Its protein is CASSPSGGSYNEQFF. The chain couples TRBV25-1 to TRBJ2-1, with 10 bases aligning to TRBD2. V lost 9 bases and J lost 1; bases outside the gene matches: 6. Germline V gives CDR1 MGHDK, CDR2 SYGVNS. The CDR3 is 15 amino acids.

This chain uses TRBV12-3 or TRBV12-4 with TRBJ1-2; unclear D gene. V lost 3 bases and J 4 bases, leaving 9 bases between the germline ends. This CDR3 has 13 amino acids. The CDR3 sequence: CASSLSVGYGYTF. CDR3 coding DNA: TGTGCCAGCAGTTTGTCGGTAGGCTATGGCTACACCTTC.

A few counts support this clone. This chain links TRBV2 with TRBJ1-2, with unresolved D. This CDR3 has 14 residues. V was shortened by 0 bases and J by 3 bases, with 8 bases between the two germline ends. Germline lookup yields CDR1 SNHLY and CDR2 FYNNEI. Written as DNA, the CDR3 is TGTGCCAGCAGTGAAGCGCGCAGCGACTATGGCTACACCTTC. Translation gives CASSEARSDYGYTF.

The CDR3 is CASSYGSYEQYF. DNA of the CDR3: TGTGCCAGCAGTTATGGGTCCTACGAGCAGTACTTC. The chain combines TRBV12-3 or TRBV12-4 with TRBJ2-7; D ambiguous. This CDR3 has 12 amino acids. Deletions cut 4 bases from V and 1 base from J, with 5 bases between.

The rearrangement joins TRBV6-6 to TRBJ2-1; possibly TRBD1 for D (6 bases). V dropped 4 bases and J dropped 10 bases, with 23 bases sitting between them. This CDR3 region has 16 residues. Germline values: CDR1 MNHNY, CDR2 SVGAGI (reference sequence). The CDR3 nucleotides are TGTGCCAGCAGTTCCCCCTCGACAGGAACACTTAGGGAGCAGTTCTTC. Translated: CASSSPSTGTLREQFF.